This record concerns one T cell receptor (beta chain) sequence. The sorted conventional CD4+ T cells were CD25-low and CD127-high, with genomic DNA sequenced. The CDR3 is 19 amino acids. Trimming shortened V by 0 bases and J by 0 bases, and 20 bases separated the two germline ends. CDR1 and CDR2 from the germline V gene are SNHLY and FYNNEI. This table comes from immunoSEQ multiplex PCR, and its TCRdb copy is limited to in-frame clones, with some not included. Seen here are fewer than 40,000 clones, 96% observed once, and the top ten hold roughly 0.35%. The sample is drawn from a study of regulatory and conventional T cells in RAG deficiency. In addition, the sample was reused for a study of regulatory T cells. Turning to that study: The primer mix had 52 TRBV and 13 TRBJ primers.

The chain carries TRBV2 and TRBJ1-2; D remains ambiguous. The sample comprised CD25- CD4+ T cells sorted from blood. This sequence was found in a human donor in good health. The chain's CDR3 is CASSEAPEGRTRPNYGYTF. The CDR3 DNA reads TGTGCCAGCAGTGAAGCGCCGGAGGGTAGAACACGTCCTAACTATGGCTACACCTTC.